This T cell receptor beta chain was sequenced in a study of immune characterization of retroperitoneal liposarcoma. This clonotype was recorded a few times. The CDR3 is 15 residues long. Germline V gives CDR1 SGHVS, CDR2 FNYEAQ. TCRdb used MiXCR to reprocess the PCR reads, holding one entry per CDR3 protein. The sample yields around 6,300 distinct CDR3 sequences, 25% to 35% seen once. The sequence was collected from a male donor with retroperitoneal liposarcoma. Sequences were obtained from blood. This rearrangement joins TRBV7-6 to TRBJ2-1; 9 bases are shared with TRBD2. The J call may be mistaken, given a closer DNA end match to TRBJ2-7. For the CDR3, the DNA is TGTGCCAGCAGCTTAGTATGGCGGGAGGGGAATGAGCAGTACTTC. This sequence encodes CASSLVWREGNEQYF.